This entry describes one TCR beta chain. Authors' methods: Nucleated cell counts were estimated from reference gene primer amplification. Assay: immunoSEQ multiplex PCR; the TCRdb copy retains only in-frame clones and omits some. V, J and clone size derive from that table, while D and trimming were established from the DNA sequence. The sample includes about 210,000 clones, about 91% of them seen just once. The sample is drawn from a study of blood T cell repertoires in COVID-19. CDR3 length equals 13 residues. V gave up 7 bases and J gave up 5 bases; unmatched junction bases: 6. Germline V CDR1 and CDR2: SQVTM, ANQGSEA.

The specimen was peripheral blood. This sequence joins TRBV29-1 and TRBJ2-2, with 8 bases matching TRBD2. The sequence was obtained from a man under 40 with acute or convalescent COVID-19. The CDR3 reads CSARRGDTGELFF. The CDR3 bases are TGCAGCGCGAGGCGGGGGGATACCGGGGAGCTGTTTTTT.